Listed below are T cell receptor beta chains from one sample, sequenced in a study of identical twins. TCRdb called the 5' RACE reads again in MiXCR, with one record for every CDR3 protein. The sample carries hundreds of thousands of distinct CDR3 sequences, under 9% recorded once. These data were also reused for a study on yellow fever vaccine responses in identical twins.

The source material was PBMCs. The source is a woman between 18 and 29 years old in good health. CDR3s include the opening cysteine and the closing phenylalanine or tryptophan. The order of the fields is D gene, clone size, J gene, V gene, CDR3 protein, CDR3 DNA. A D gene is named only where the DNA matches it firmly. The size entry is marked missing in some rows and otherwise reads once, few, many or a size class.

D gene: TRBD1
clone size: NA
J gene: TRBJ2-2
V gene: TRBV2
CDR3 protein: CAIPGTGVIGELFF
CDR3 DNA: TGTGCCATCCCCGGGACAGGGGTTATCGGGGAGCTGTTTTTT

D gene: NA
clone size: NA
J gene: TRBJ2-1
V gene: TRBV6-4
CDR3 protein: CASSGGDHNEQFF
CDR3 DNA: TGTGCCAGCAGTGGGGGGGACCACAATGAGCAGTTCTTC

D gene: NA
clone size: many
J gene: TRBJ1-1
V gene: TRBV3-1
CDR3 protein: CASSPRRGGGDTEAFF
CDR3 DNA: TGTGCCAGCAGCCCTCGAAGGGGAGGGGGGGACACTGAAGCTTTCTTT

D gene: NA
clone size: NA
J gene: TRBJ2-1
V gene: TRBV30
CDR3 protein: CAWSAPVNNEQFF
CDR3 DNA: TGTGCCTGGAGTGCCCCGGTGAACAATGAGCAGTTCTTC

D gene: NA
clone size: many
J gene: TRBJ2-7
V gene: TRBV3-1
CDR3 protein: CASSQPGPLTEQYF
CDR3 DNA: TGTGCCAGCAGCCAACCGGGGCCTCTCACCGAGCAGTACTTC

D gene: TRBD2
clone size: NA
J gene: TRBJ2-5
V gene: TRBV20-1
CDR3 protein: CSASFPGLAVRETQYF
CDR3 DNA: TGCAGTGCTAGTTTTCCGGGACTAGCGGTCCGGGAGACCCAGTACTTC

D gene: TRBD1
clone size: few
J gene: TRBJ1-2
V gene: TRBV6-5
CDR3 protein: CASSYGGQNYGYTF
CDR3 DNA: TGTGCCAGCAGTTACGGGGGACAGAACTATGGCTACACCTTC

D gene: TRBD1
clone size: NA
J gene: TRBJ2-2
V gene: TRBV6-5
CDR3 protein: CASSYSTGQVDTGELFF
CDR3 DNA: TGTGCCAGCAGTTACTCAACAGGACAGGTGGACACCGGGGAGCTGTTTTTT

D gene: TRBD2
clone size: few
J gene: TRBJ2-3
V gene: TRBV5-1
CDR3 protein: CASRLRLAGTDTQYF
CDR3 DNA: TGCGCCAGCAGACTGAGGCTAGCGGGCACAGATACGCAGTATTTT

D gene: NA
clone size: few
J gene: TRBJ2-7
V gene: TRBV30
CDR3 protein: CAWSVDSLGEQYF
CDR3 DNA: TGTGCCTGGAGTGTAGACAGCTTAGGAGAGCAGTACTTC

D gene: NA
clone size: many
J gene: TRBJ1-1
V gene: TRBV7-9
CDR3 protein: CASSPTGDTEAFF
CDR3 DNA: TGTGCCAGCAGCCCGACGGGGGACACTGAAGCTTTCTTT

D gene: NA
clone size: many
J gene: TRBJ1-6
V gene: TRBV4-3
CDR3 protein: CASSQDRGEGWNSPLHF
CDR3 DNA: TGCGCCAGCAGCCAAGATCGTGGGGAAGGATGGAATTCACCCCTCCACTTT

D gene: TRBD2
clone size: NA
J gene: TRBJ2-1
V gene: TRBV27
CDR3 protein: CASPSGRDECSYNEQFF
CDR3 DNA: TGTGCCAGCCCTAGCGGGAGGGATGAATGCTCCTACAATGAGCAGTTCTTC

D gene: NA
clone size: few
J gene: TRBJ1-2
V gene: TRBV6-1
CDR3 protein: CASALTENYGYTF
CDR3 DNA: TGTGCCAGCGCCCTGACAGAAAACTATGGCTACACCTTC

D gene: NA
clone size: NA
J gene: TRBJ1-3
V gene: TRBV30
CDR3 protein: CAWSLAGSGNTIYF
CDR3 DNA: TGTGCCTGGAGCTTGGCGGGGTCCGGAAACACCATATATTTT

D gene: TRBD1
clone size: NA
J gene: TRBJ1-5
V gene: TRBV4-3
CDR3 protein: CASSQDRGTGEQPQHF
CDR3 DNA: TGCGCCAGCAGCCAAGATCGAGGGACAGGGGAACAGCCCCAGCATTTT

D gene: TRBD2
clone size: NA
J gene: TRBJ2-2
V gene: TRBV10-3
CDR3 protein: CAISESGLAGAYTGELFF
CDR3 DNA: TGTGCCATCAGTGAGTCGGGACTAGCGGGGGCGTACACCGGGGAGCTGTTTTTT

D gene: TRBD1
clone size: many
J gene: TRBJ2-5
V gene: TRBV12-3/TRBV12-4
CDR3 protein: CASRRTGEETQYF
CDR3 DNA: TGTGCCAGCAGACGGACAGGGGAAGAGACCCAGTACTTC

D gene: NA
clone size: many
J gene: TRBJ2-7
V gene: TRBV29-1
CDR3 protein: CSVSGQEGSYEQYF
CDR3 DNA: TGCAGCGTTAGTGGACAGGAGGGCTCCTACGAGCAGTACTTC

D gene: NA
clone size: NA
J gene: TRBJ2-5
V gene: TRBV14
CDR3 protein: CASSQERRGETQYF
CDR3 DNA: TGTGCCAGCAGCCAAGAACGACGGGGAGAGACCCAGTACTTC

D gene: NA
clone size: few
J gene: TRBJ2-7
V gene: TRBV20-1
CDR3 protein: CSAPNPTSYEQYF
CDR3 DNA: TGCAGTGCTCCCAATCCGACTAGCTACGAGCAGTACTTC

D gene: NA
clone size: few
J gene: TRBJ2-1
V gene: TRBV6-2/TRBV6-3
CDR3 protein: CASSYVSLNEQFF
CDR3 DNA: TGTGCCAGCAGTTACGTTTCACTCAATGAGCAGTTCTTC

D gene: NA
clone size: NA
J gene: TRBJ1-6
V gene: TRBV29-1
CDR3 protein: CSVILGRDIHF
CDR3 DNA: TGCAGCGTTATCCTTGGTCGGGACATCCACTTT

D gene: NA
clone size: few
J gene: TRBJ1-1
V gene: TRBV4-1
CDR3 protein: CASSQDWGRGSDTEAFF
CDR3 DNA: TGCGCCAGCAGCCAAGATTGGGGGCGCGGATCGGATACTGAAGCTTTCTTT

D gene: TRBD2
clone size: NA
J gene: TRBJ2-7
V gene: TRBV28
CDR3 protein: CASSFWGEGTGYEQYF
CDR3 DNA: TGTGCCAGCAGTTTTTGGGGGGAGGGGACTGGCTACGAGCAGTACTTC

D gene: TRBD1
clone size: NA
J gene: TRBJ1-1
V gene: TRBV5-1
CDR3 protein: CASSTTTGSTEAFF
CDR3 DNA: TGCGCCAGCAGCACAACGACAGGGAGCACTGAAGCTTTCTTT

D gene: NA
clone size: NA
J gene: TRBJ2-5
V gene: TRBV7-3
CDR3 protein: CASSLEPTRETQYF
CDR3 DNA: TGTGCCAGCAGCTTAGAACCGACCCGAGAGACCCAGTACTTC

D gene: NA
clone size: many
J gene: TRBJ1-4
V gene: TRBV12-3/TRBV12-4
CDR3 protein: CASSLGRTAIYEKLFF
CDR3 DNA: TGTGCCAGCAGTTTGGGGCGGACGGCGATTTATGAAAAACTGTTTTTT